The 9 T cell receptor beta chains presented below share a single source sample, sequenced in a study of follicular helper T cells after annual influenza vaccination. The time point here: 2014-2015 season, 7 days after vaccination. Sequencing used immunoSEQ multiplex PCR; TCRdb keeps in-frame clones, though not all of them. The sample shows about 15,000 clones, approximately 84% of them seen only once. The sample in question was CXCR5+ CD38- circulating T follicular helper cells from blood, obtained 7 days after influenza vaccination. Subset defined: circulating Tfh, non-naive CD4+CXCR5+PD-1+ (ICOS+CD38+ or ICOS-CD38-). The receptors here all came from an adult who received the influenza vaccine.

The V gene is TRBV19, the J gene TRBJ2-5; TRBD2 matches at 8 bases. V lost 7 bases and J lost 2; bases outside the gene matches: 6. Germline-derived CDR1 and CDR2 are LNHDA and SQIVND (reference sequence). The CDR3 is 14 amino acids. This chain's CDR3 is CASNGGGLQETQYF. CDR3 nucleotides: TGTGCCAGTAACGGGGGGGGCTTACAAGAGACCCAGTACTTC. The full variable domain, completed using reference TRBV19 and TRBJ2-5, is DGGITQSPKYLFRKEGQNVTLSCEQNLNHDAMYWYRQDPGQGLRLIYYSQIVNDFQKGDIAEGYSVSREKKESFPLTVTSAQKNPTAFYLCASNGGGLQETQYFGPGTRLLVL.

This clone was picked up one time. V usage is TRBV6-5 and J usage is TRBJ2-5; perhaps TRBD2 as D (6 bases). Trimming left V 0 bases short and J 5 bases short, with 10 bases between. The CDR3 contains 14 residues. Germline V gene data show CDR1 as MNHEY and CDR2 as SVGAGI. The CDR3 here is CASSYSEGRETQYF. The CDR3 DNA is TGTGCCAGCAGTTACTCGGAGGGGAGGGAGACCCAGTACTTC.

The chain links TRBV7-2 to TRBJ2-7; 7 bases are a match to TRBD2. CDR1 and CDR2 from the germline V gene are SGHTA and FQGNSA. J gave up 7 bases and V 0 bases, and 6 bases lay outside the gene matches. The CDR3 runs to 14 residues. The CDR3 region is CASSLAGLPGEQYF. Written as DNA, the CDR3 is TGTGCCAGCAGCTTAGCGGGACTACCCGGGGAGCAGTACTTC.

This chain links TRBV4-2 with TRBJ1-6, with D possibly matching TRBD1 (5 bases). This CDR3 region has 14 residues. Germline V gene lookup returns CDR1 LGHNA and CDR2 YNFKEQ. The V and J ends lost 8 bases and 3 bases respectively, with 11 bases between them. The CDR3 nucleotides read TGTGCCAGCGGGGCGGGAAACTATAATTCACCCCTCCACTTT. Its protein product is CASGAGNYNSPLHF.

This chain connects TRBV30 to TRBJ1-2, with 7 bases identical to TRBD1. V lost 3 bases, J lost 4 bases, and 5 bases stayed unmatched. Germline V lookup: CDR1 GTSNPN, CDR2 SVGIG (reference sequence). The CDR3 extends over 13 amino acids. CDR3 sequence: CAWSVTGSYGYTF. The CDR3 DNA reads as TGTGCCTGGAGCGTGACAGGGTCCTATGGCTACACCTTC.

As concerns this clone: Additional DNA sequences in this sample encode the identical CDR3. The chain recombines TRBV14 with TRBJ2-3; perhaps TRBD1 as D (6 bases). The CDR3 is 17 residues long. Trimming took off 4 bases at V and 2 bases at J, with 19 bases between the two ends. Germline CDR1 reads SGHDN; CDR2 reads FVKESK. The DNA for the CDR3 is TGTGCCAGCAGCCGAACATTGGACAGTCAGAACACAGATACGCAGTATTTT. Amino acid sequence: CASSRTLDSQNTDTQYF.

V is TRBV20-1 and J is TRBJ2-1; D possibly corresponds to TRBD2 (5 bases). Germline loops: CDR1 DFQATT, CDR2 SNEGSKA (reference sequence). The CDR3 runs 11 residues. Trimming removed 2 bases at V and 10 bases at J, with 9 bases between. Written as DNA, the CDR3 is TGCAGTGCTAGACACCGGGGAGAGCAGTTCTTC. Its protein is CSARHRGEQFF.

This clone was detected only once. The chain links TRBV30 to TRBJ1-1, with D maybe TRBD1 (5 bases). The length of the CDR3 is 11 residues. The V gene's germline CDR1 is GTSNPN and CDR2 SVGIG (reference sequence). The V end was cut by 1 base, the J end by 10 bases, with 10 bases between. In DNA, the CDR3 is TGTGCCTGGAGTGGCGGGACCGTAGCTTTCTTT. This encodes CAWSGGTVAFF. Drawing the rest from reference TRBV30 and TRBJ1-1, the complete variable domain is SQTIHQWPATLVQPVGSPLSLECTVEGTSNPNLYWYRQAAGRGLQLLFYSVGIGQISSEVPQNLSASRPQDRQFILSSKKLLLSDSGFYLCAWSGGTVAFFGQGTRLTVV.

The chain links TRBV5-5 to TRBJ2-3, with a possible D match to TRBD1 (6 bases). CDR1 and CDR2 from the germline V gene are SGHKS and YYEKEE (reference sequence). Trimming removed 2 bases at V and 3 bases at J, with 10 bases between. The CDR3 has 14 amino acids. CDR3 nucleotides: TGTGCCAGCAGCTTTGGACAGCGGACAGATACGCAGTATTTT. It translates to CASSFGQRTDTQYF.